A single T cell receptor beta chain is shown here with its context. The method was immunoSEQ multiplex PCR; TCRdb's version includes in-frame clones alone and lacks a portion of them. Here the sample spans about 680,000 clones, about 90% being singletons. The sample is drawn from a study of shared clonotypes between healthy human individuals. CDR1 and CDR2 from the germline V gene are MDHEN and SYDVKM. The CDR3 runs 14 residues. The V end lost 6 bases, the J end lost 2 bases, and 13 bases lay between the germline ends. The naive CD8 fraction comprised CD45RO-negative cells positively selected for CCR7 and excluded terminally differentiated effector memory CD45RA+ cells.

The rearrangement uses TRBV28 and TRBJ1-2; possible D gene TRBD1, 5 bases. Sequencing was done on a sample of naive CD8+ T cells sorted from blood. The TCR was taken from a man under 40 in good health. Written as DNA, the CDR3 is TGTGCCAGCAGAAAGCCCGCAGGGAACTATGGCTACACCTTC. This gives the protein CASRKPAGNYGYTF.